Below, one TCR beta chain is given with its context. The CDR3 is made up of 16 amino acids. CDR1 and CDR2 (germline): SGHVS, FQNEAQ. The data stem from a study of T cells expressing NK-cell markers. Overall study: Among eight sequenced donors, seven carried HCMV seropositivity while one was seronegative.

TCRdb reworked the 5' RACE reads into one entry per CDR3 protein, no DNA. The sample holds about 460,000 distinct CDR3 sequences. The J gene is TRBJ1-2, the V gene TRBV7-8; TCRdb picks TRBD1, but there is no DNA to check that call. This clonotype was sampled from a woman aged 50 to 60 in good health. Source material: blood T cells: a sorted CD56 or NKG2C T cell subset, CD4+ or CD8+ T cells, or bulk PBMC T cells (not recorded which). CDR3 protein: CASSLSRGQGYYGYTF.